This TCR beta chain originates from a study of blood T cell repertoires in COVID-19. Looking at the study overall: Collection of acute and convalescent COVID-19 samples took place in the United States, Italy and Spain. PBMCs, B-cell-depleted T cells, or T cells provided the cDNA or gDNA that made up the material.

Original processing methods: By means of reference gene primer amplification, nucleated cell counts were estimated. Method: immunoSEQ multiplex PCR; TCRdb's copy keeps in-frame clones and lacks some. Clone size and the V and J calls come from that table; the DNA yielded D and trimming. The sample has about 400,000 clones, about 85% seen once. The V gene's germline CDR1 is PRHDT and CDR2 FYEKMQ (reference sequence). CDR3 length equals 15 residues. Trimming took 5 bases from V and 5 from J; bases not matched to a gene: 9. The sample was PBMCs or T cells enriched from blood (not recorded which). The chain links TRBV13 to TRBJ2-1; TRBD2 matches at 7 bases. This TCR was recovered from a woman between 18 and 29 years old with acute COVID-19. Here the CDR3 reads CASSLGLAVHNEQFF. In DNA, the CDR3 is TGTGCCAGCAGCCTGGGGCTAGCGGTCCACAATGAGCAGTTCTTC.